This TCR beta chain was obtained from a study of memory CD4+ T cells and cytomegalovirus serostatus. Overall study context: This sample comes from healthy Belgian adults, 9 CMV seropositive, about 25 seronegative.

The sort gate was single viable CD3+CD4+CD8-CD45RO+ cells for memory CD4+ T cells. CD4+ T cells were isolated by positive magnetic selection. This clone was seen more than once but under ten times. Some clones are missing from TCRdb's copy, which holds only in-frame ones; the method was immunoSEQ multiplex PCR. Altogether more than 45,000 clones are present, around 80% being singletons, with the ten largest covering 0.78%. Trimming removed 2 bases from V and 0 bases from J, with 9 bases in between. The CDR3 totals 15 residues. From germline, CDR1 is SGHNT and CDR2 YYREEE (reference sequence). This clonotype was sampled from an adult in good health and CMV-seronegative. This chain joins TRBV5-4 and TRBJ2-1; the D is unclear. The sample consisted of memory CD4+ T cells from blood. The CDR3 sequence: CASSLDKSSYNEQFF. The CDR3 nucleotides read TGTGCCAGCAGCTTAGACAAGAGCTCCTACAATGAGCAGTTCTTC. The variable domain in full, completed from reference TRBV5-4 and TRBJ2-1, reads ETGVTQSPTHLIKTRGQQVTLRCSSQSGHNTVSWYQQALGQGPQFIFQYYREEENGRGNFPPRFSGLQFPNYSSELNVNALELDDSALYLCASSLDKSSYNEQFFGPGTRLTVL.